The 28 T cell receptor beta chains listed next were all sequenced from one sample in a study of T cell responses to AZD1222 COVID-19 vaccine. Data came from immunoSEQ multiplex PCR; TCRdb stores just in-frame clones and leaves some out. Here the sample spans about 83,000 clones, 75% to 90% being singletons. The sample consisted of peripheral blood, taken 28 days after the second AZD1222 dose. The origin of the receptors is an adult who received the AZD1222 COVID-19 vaccine.

The chain uses TRBV19 and TRBJ1-4; 8 bases match TRBD1. CDR3 size: 15 residues. J gave up 8 bases and V 3 bases, and 8 bases lay outside the gene matches. Germline CDR1 reads LNHDA; CDR2 reads SQIVND (reference sequence). CDR3 region: CASSITGGRGEKLFF. Here the CDR3 DNA reads TGTGCCAGTAGTATTACAGGGGGAAGGGGCGAAAAACTGTTTTTT. Together with reference TRBV19 and TRBJ1-4, the CDR3 gives the full variable domain: DGGITQSPKYLFRKEGQNVTLSCEQNLNHDAMYWYRQDPGQGLRLIYYSQIVNDFQKGDIAEGYSVSREKKESFPLTVTSAQKNPTAFYLCASSITGGRGEKLFFGSGTQLSVL.

This chain's CDR3 is CASSLVGSEGTQYF. The CDR3 coding sequence is TGTGCCAGCAGCTTAGTCGGGAGCGAGGGAACCCAGTACTTC. V gene TRBV7-7 combines with J gene TRBJ2-5; maybe TRBD2 (6 bases). This CDR3 has 14 residues. Trimming removed 1 base at V and 8 bases at J, with 14 bases between. The V gene's germline CDR1 is SSHAT and CDR2 FNYEAQ (reference sequence).

This sequence joins TRBV15 and TRBJ2-2; D unclear. V was pared by 5 bases and J by 8 bases, with 12 bases between. The germline V gene encodes CDR1 LNHNV and CDR2 YYDKDF (reference sequence). The CDR3 sequence is 13 residues long. In DNA form, the CDR3 reads TGTGCCACCAGCCCCCTATTATCGGGGGAGCTGTTTTTT. As protein: CATSPLLSGELFF.

The chain uses TRBV6-5 and TRBJ1-1; D gene unclear. This CDR3 comprises 14 residues. From germline, CDR1 is MNHEY and CDR2 SVGAGI. The V gene lost 0 bases and the J gene lost 3 bases, with 8 bases spanning the gap. The CDR3 DNA sequence: TGTGCCAGCAGTTACTCGACTTCCGACACTGAAGCTTTCTTT. This translates into CASSYSTSDTEAFF.

The gene calls are TRBV29-1 and TRBJ2-7; D gene unclear. The CDR3 extends over 12 amino acids. Trimming removed 6 bases at V and 1 base at J, with 10 bases between. The V gene's germline CDR1 is SQVTM and CDR2 ANQGSEA. CDR3 amino acids: CSVRTDSYEQYF. The DNA for the CDR3 is TGCAGCGTCCGGACGGATTCCTACGAGCAGTACTTC.

V gene TRBV2 combines with J gene TRBJ1-5; tentative D call: TRBD1 (5 bases). CDR3 length equals 12 residues. Germline V gene data show CDR1 as SNHLY and CDR2 as FYNNEI. The germline V and J ends were trimmed by 6 bases and 12 bases, with 15 bases remaining between them. The CDR3: CASSATGGGQHF. DNA for the CDR3: TGTGCCAGCAGCGCCACAGGAGGCGGCCAGCATTTT.

The V call is TRBV7-3, the J call TRBJ2-1, with 9 bases lining up with TRBD1. The V segment lost 5 bases and the J segment 8 bases; nucleotides outside the gene matches: 7. From germline, CDR1 is SGHTA and CDR2 FQGTGA. There are 14 residues in the CDR3. The CDR3 sequence: CASSPIQGADEQFF. The DNA for the CDR3 is TGTGCCAGCAGCCCGATACAGGGGGCGGATGAGCAGTTCTTC.

The chain combines TRBV6-1 with TRBJ1-4, with D possibly being TRBD1 (5 bases). Germline values: CDR1 MNHNS, CDR2 SASEGT. Trimming removed 2 bases at V and 8 bases at J, with 12 bases between. The length of the CDR3 is 14 residues. For the CDR3, the DNA is TGTGCCAGCAGTGAATTGGGCAGGGAAGAAAAACTGTTTTTT. This encodes CASSELGREEKLFF.

The chain recombines TRBV30 with TRBJ2-7; tentatively, D is TRBD1 (6 bases). The V gene's germline CDR1 is GTSNPN and CDR2 SVGIG (reference sequence). The CDR3 has 13 residues. V shed 0 bases and J shed 3 bases, with 9 bases lying between them. CDR3 DNA: TGTGCCTGGAGTGTACTCAGGGGCTACGAGCAGTACTTC. As protein: CAWSVLRGYEQYF.

The chain joins TRBV19 to TRBJ1-1, with D possibly being TRBD1 (5 bases). The CDR3 is 14 amino acids. Germline CDR1 is LNHDA and CDR2 is SQIVND (reference sequence). Trimming removed 5 bases at V and 6 bases at J, with 16 bases between. The CDR3 DNA reads TGTGCCAGTAGTCCCCGGGGCGGAATGGCTGAAGCTTTCTTT. Residues: CASSPRGGMAEAFF. Full variable domain (rest looked up from reference TRBV19 and TRBJ1-1): DGGITQSPKYLFRKEGQNVTLSCEQNLNHDAMYWYRQDPGQGLRLIYYSQIVNDFQKGDIAEGYSVSREKKESFPLTVTSAQKNPTAFYLCASSPRGGMAEAFFGQGTRLTVV.

This chain links TRBV5-8 with TRBJ2-7, with 9 nucleotides matching TRBD1. The CDR3 is 14 residues long. V shed 3 bases, J shed 6 bases, and the junction held 7 bases outside the gene matches. Germline V gene lookup returns CDR1 SGHTS and CDR2 YDEGEE. The CDR3 DNA reads TGTGCCAGCAGCTCCGGGACAGGGTATTTCGAGCAGTACTTC. It yields the protein CASSSGTGYFEQYF.

This clone has only a few counts. The chain links TRBV19 to TRBJ2-7; TRBD2 matches 7 bases. The germline V gene encodes CDR1 LNHDA and CDR2 SQIVND (reference sequence). This CDR3 is built from 22 residues. Trimming took 6 bases from V and 2 from J; bases not matched to a gene: 31. CDR3 loop: CASSYWGRDYDLLNAPPYEQYF. The CDR3 nucleotides are TGTGCCAGTAGCTACTGGGGCCGGGACTACGACCTACTTAACGCCCCCCCCTACGAGCAGTACTTC. Full variable domain (outside the CDR3, taken from reference TRBV19 and TRBJ2-7): DGGITQSPKYLFRKEGQNVTLSCEQNLNHDAMYWYRQDPGQGLRLIYYSQIVNDFQKGDIAEGYSVSREKKESFPLTVTSAQKNPTAFYLCASSYWGRDYDLLNAPPYEQYFGPGTRLTVT.

The gene calls are TRBV5-1 and TRBJ2-2, with D unresolved. There are 17 residues in the CDR3. Germline CDR1 and CDR2: SGHRS and YFSETQ. V was clipped by 0 bases and J by 1 base, with 13 bases between them. DNA of the CDR3: TGCGCCAGCAGCTTGGTAGGCCAGACAAAGAACACCGGGGAGCTGTTTTTT. It specifies CASSLVGQTKNTGELFF.

The rearrangement links TRBV10-1 to TRBJ2-2; TRBD2 matches 7 bases. CDR3 size: 16 residues. J was trimmed by 7 bases and V by 3 bases; bases with no gene match: 11. The germline gives CDR1 WNHNN, CDR2 SYGVQD (reference sequence). CDR3 DNA: TGCGCCAGCAGTGAAGGTTGGGGGGGAAGGATCGGGGAGCTGTTTTTT. Translation gives CASSEGWGGRIGELFF.

The chain carries TRBV30 and TRBJ2-7; maybe TRBD1 (6 bases). Germline lookup yields CDR1 GTSNPN and CDR2 SVGIG (reference sequence). Deletions cut 0 bases from V and 3 bases from J, with 21 bases between. CDR3 length: 17 amino acids. The CDR3 loop reads CAWSVIGRGTRDYEQYF. The CDR3 DNA follows: TGTGCCTGGAGTGTAATAGGAAGGGGGACGAGGGACTACGAGCAGTACTTC.

Worth noting for this clone: Germline is not matched at one junction end, which may reflect a read error. This chain links TRBV6-5 with TRBJ1-5; possible D gene TRBD1, 5 bases. This CDR3 region has 14 residues. Looked up from germline, CDR1 is MNHEY and CDR2 is SVGAGI. CDR3: CASRAAGLNQPQHF. DNA of the CDR3: TGTGCGAGCAGGGCGGCAGGGCTCAATCAGCCCCAGCATTTT.

V is TRBV30 and J is TRBJ1-6; 8 bases are shared with TRBD1. This CDR3 region has 13 residues. The germline gives CDR1 GTSNPN, CDR2 SVGIG (reference sequence). V lost 5 bases and J lost 7; bases outside the gene matches: 4. The CDR3 loop is CAWDRGLNSPLHF. The DNA of the CDR3 is TGTGCCTGGGACAGGGGATTAAATTCACCCCTCCACTTT.

This chain links TRBV4-1 with TRBJ2-4; D remains unclear. Trimming pared 5 bases from V and 0 bases from J, leaving 14 bases between. CDR1 and CDR2 (germline): MGHRA, YSYEKL. The length of the CDR3 is 16 residues. Here the CDR3 reads CASSITSQLAKNIQYF. As DNA, the CDR3 is TGCGCCAGCAGCATCACCTCACAGCTAGCCAAAAACATTCAGTACTTC.

V and J are TRBV7-7 and TRBJ2-3; tentative D call: TRBD1 (8 bases). The germline V gene has CDR1 SSHAT and CDR2 FNYEAQ (reference sequence). The CDR3 loop spans 16 amino acids. Deletions cut 4 bases from V and 2 bases from J, with 16 bases between. CDR3 sequence: CASSSGGGGPTDTQYF. CDR3 sequence (DNA): TGTGCCAGCAGCTCAGGGGGCGGGGGACCCACAGATACGCAGTATTTT.

Turning to this clone: At one of its ends the junction is not consistent with the germline gene, which may arise from a read error. V gene TRBV15 combines with J gene TRBJ1-2, with D tentatively TRBD1 (5 bases). Germline values: CDR1 LNHNV, CDR2 YYDKDF (reference sequence). The CDR3 spans 10 residues. Written as DNA, the CDR3 is TGCAAAGGGGTGGGGTATGGCTACACCTTC. Its protein product is CKGVGYGYTF.

This chain uses TRBV7-9 with TRBJ1-4, with D possibly being TRBD1 (6 bases). Between the trimmed V and J ends, which lost 5 bases and 6 bases, there was a span of 16 bases. Per the germline V gene, CDR1 is SEHNR and CDR2 is FQNEAQ (reference sequence). The CDR3 consists of 15 residues. The DNA for the CDR3 is TGTGCCAGCAGCCGCTTCCCTCAGGGGCATGAAAAACTGTTTTTT. Translating it yields CASSRFPQGHEKLFF.

The CDR3 DNA reads as TGTGCCAGCAGTTTAGGCACCGGGACAGGGGATGAAAAACTGTTTTTT. As protein: CASSLGTGTGDEKLFF. The V gene is TRBV28, the J gene TRBJ1-4, with 10 bases identical to TRBD1. This CDR3 has 16 amino acids. The junction had 6 bases not matched to a gene; V was cut back by 2 bases and J by 6 bases. CDR1 MDHEN and CDR2 SYDVKM come from the germline V gene.

The chain couples TRBV9 to TRBJ1-2; TRBD1 aligns across 7 bases. Germline CDR1 SGDLS, CDR2 YYNGEE. Trimming removed 3 bases from V and 3 bases from J; junction bases left unmatched: 5. The CDR3 runs 14 residues. The CDR3 bases are TGTGCCAGCAGCGGATTCGGGACAGACTATGGCTACACCTTC. It yields the protein CASSGFGTDYGYTF.

This clone was observed a single time. The chain carries TRBV9 and TRBJ2-1; 8 bases map to TRBD2. CDR3 size: 15 residues. Germline V CDR1 and CDR2: SGDLS, YYNGEE. The V and J ends lost 3 bases and 6 bases, in that order; junction bases with no gene match: 8. The CDR3 here is CASSAKTGTSNEQFF. The CDR3 DNA follows: TGTGCCAGCAGCGCTAAGACCGGGACTAGCAATGAGCAGTTCTTC.

The chain is built from TRBV15 and TRBJ2-1; D gene ambiguous. Trimming left V 0 bases short and J 4 bases short, with 4 bases between. The germline V gene encodes CDR1 LNHNV and CDR2 YYDKDF (reference sequence). The CDR3 is made up of 13 amino acids. The CDR3: CATSRDRYNEQFF. DNA of the CDR3: TGTGCCACCAGCAGAGATAGGTACAATGAGCAGTTCTTC. Variable domain in full (rest from reference TRBV15 and TRBJ2-1): DAMVIQNPRYQVTQFGKPVTLSCSQTLNHNVMYWYQQKSSQAPKLLFHYYDKDFNNEADTPDNFQSRRPNTSFCFLDIRSPGLGDTAMYLCATSRDRYNEQFFGPGTRLTVL.

The rearrangement links TRBV27 to TRBJ2-1; no definite D call. The CDR3 length is 12 residues. The V and J ends lost 6 bases and 7 bases respectively, with 10 bases between them. Germline CDR1 and CDR2: MNHEY and SMNVEV (reference sequence). CDR3 DNA sequence: TGTGCCAGCAGCCAGCCGAGGAATGAGCAGTTCTTC. This encodes CASSQPRNEQFF.

The chain joins TRBV15 to TRBJ1-2; D possibly corresponds to TRBD1 (5 bases). V was cut by 2 bases and J by 3 bases, with 13 bases left in between. The CDR3 sequence is 15 residues long. Germline CDR1 reads LNHNV; CDR2 reads YYDKDF (reference sequence). In nucleotides, the CDR3 is TGTGCCACCAGCAGACGGGGGGGATCTGACTATGGCTACACCTTC. Its translation is CATSRRGGSDYGYTF.

The gene calls are TRBV27 and TRBJ1-4; D perhaps matches TRBD1 (5 bases). The germline CDR1 and CDR2 sequences are MNHEY and SMNVEV (reference sequence). Trimming stripped 6 bases from V and 8 bases from J, with 16 bases between. The CDR3 consists of 14 residues. The CDR3: CASRNQGSDEKLFF. The CDR3 nucleotides are TGTGCCAGCAGAAACCAGGGTTCGGACGAAAAACTGTTTTTT.